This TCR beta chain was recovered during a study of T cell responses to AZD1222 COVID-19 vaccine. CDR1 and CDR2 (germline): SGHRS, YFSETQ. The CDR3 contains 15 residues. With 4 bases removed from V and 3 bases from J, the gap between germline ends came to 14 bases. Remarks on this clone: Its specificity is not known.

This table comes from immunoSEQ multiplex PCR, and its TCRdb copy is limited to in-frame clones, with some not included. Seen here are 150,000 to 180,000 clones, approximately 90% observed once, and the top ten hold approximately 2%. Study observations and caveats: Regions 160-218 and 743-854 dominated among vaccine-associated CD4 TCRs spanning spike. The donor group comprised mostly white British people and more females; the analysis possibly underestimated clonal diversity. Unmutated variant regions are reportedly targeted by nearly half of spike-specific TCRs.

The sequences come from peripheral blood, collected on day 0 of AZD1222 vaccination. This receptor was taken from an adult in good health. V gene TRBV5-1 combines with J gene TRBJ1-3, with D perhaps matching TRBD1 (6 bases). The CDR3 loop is CASSPHTGFGNTIYF. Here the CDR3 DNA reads TGCGCCAGCAGCCCACACACAGGGTTTGGAAACACCATATATTTT.